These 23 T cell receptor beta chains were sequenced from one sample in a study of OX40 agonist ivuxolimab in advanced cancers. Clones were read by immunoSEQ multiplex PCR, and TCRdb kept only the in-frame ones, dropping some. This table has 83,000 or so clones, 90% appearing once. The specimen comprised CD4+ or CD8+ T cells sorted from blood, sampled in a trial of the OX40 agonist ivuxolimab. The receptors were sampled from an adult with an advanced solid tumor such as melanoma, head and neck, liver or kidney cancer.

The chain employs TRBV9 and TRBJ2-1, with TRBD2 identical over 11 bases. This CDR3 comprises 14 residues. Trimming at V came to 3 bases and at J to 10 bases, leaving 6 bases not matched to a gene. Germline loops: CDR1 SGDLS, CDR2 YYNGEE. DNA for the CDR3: TGTGCCAGCAGCGGGGAGACTAGCGGGAAAGAGCAGTTCTTC. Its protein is CASSGETSGKEQFF.

CDR3 amino acids: CASSREGGRHEQFF. The CDR3 bases are TGTGCCAGCAGCCGTGAGGGCGGGCGACATGAGCAGTTCTTC. V and J are TRBV11-3 and TRBJ2-1, with D maybe TRBD2 (5 bases). Per the germline V gene, CDR1 is SGHNT and CDR2 is YENEEA. Trimming pared 5 bases from V and 8 bases from J, leaving 16 bases between. CDR3 length equals 14 residues.

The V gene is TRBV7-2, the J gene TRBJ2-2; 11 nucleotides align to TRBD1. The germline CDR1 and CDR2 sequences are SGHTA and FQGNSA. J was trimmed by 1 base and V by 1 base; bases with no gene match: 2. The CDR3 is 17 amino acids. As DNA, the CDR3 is TGTGCCAGCAGCTTAGGAGGGACAGGGGGGAACACCGGGGAGCTGTTTTTT. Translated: CASSLGGTGGNTGELFF.

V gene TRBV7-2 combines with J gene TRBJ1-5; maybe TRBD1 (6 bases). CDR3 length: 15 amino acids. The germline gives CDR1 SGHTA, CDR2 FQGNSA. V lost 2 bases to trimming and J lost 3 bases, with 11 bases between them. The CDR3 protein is CASSLSGQFNQPQHF. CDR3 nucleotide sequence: TGTGCCAGCAGCTTAAGCGGACAGTTCAATCAGCCCCAGCATTTT. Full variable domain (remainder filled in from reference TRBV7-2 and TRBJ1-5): GAGVSQSPSNKVTEKGKDVELRCDPISGHTALYWYRQSLGQGLEFLIYFQGNSAPDKSGLPSDRFSAERTGGSVSTLTIQRTQQEDSAVYLCASSLSGQFNQPQHFGDGTRLSIL.

The CDR3 loop reads CASSLNSGPAQTQYF. The DNA of the CDR3 is TGTGCCAGCAGCTTAAATAGTGGCCCGGCCCAGACCCAGTACTTC. The chain combines TRBV7-3 with TRBJ2-5; no firm D call. The V gene's germline CDR1 is SGHTA and CDR2 FQGTGA. Trimming removed 1 base from V and 6 bases from J, with 15 bases in between. The CDR3 length is 15 residues.

This CDR3 reads CASSRDRPKETQYF. CDR3 DNA sequence: TGTGCCAGCAGTAGGGACAGACCCAAAGAGACCCAGTACTTC. The V gene is TRBV6-5, the J gene TRBJ2-5; 7 bases line up with TRBD1. CDR3 size: 14 residues. CDR1 and CDR2 (germline): MNHEY, SVGAGI. V lost 5 bases and J lost 3; bases outside the gene matches: 6.

In DNA, the CDR3 is TGTGCCAGCAAGGAGGGAGGGACAGCCTACGAGCAGTACTTC. This encodes CASKEGGTAYEQYF. The gene calls are TRBV6-6 and TRBJ2-7; perhaps D is TRBD1 or TRBD2 (7 bases each). V dropped 7 bases and J dropped 2 bases, with 15 bases sitting between them. Looked up from germline, CDR1 is MNHNY and CDR2 is SVGAGI (reference sequence). The CDR3 is made up of 14 amino acids.

The CDR3 protein is CASSLGRRGSTDTQYF. CDR3 bases: TGCGCCAGCAGCTTGGGACGACGCGGGAGCACAGATACGCAGTATTTT. The chain uses TRBV5-1 and TRBJ2-3; the D gene is possibly TRBD2 (5 bases). The CDR3 is 16 amino acids. Trimming stripped 0 bases from V and 0 bases from J, with 11 bases between. Germline V gene lookup returns CDR1 SGHRS and CDR2 YFSETQ.

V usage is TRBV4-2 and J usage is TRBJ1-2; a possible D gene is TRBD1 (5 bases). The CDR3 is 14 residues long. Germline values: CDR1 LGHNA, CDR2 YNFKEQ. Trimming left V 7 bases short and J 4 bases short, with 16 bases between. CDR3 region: CASKTPGGAYGYTF. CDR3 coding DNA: TGTGCCAGCAAGACCCCCGGGGGTGCCTATGGCTACACCTTC.

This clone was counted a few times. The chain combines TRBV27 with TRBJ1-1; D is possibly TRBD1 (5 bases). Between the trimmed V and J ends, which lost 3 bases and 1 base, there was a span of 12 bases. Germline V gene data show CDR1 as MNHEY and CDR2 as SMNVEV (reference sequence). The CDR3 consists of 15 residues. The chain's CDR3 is CASSLSLGQNTEAFF. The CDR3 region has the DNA TGTGCCAGCAGTTTGTCGTTGGGGCAGAACACTGAAGCTTTCTTT.

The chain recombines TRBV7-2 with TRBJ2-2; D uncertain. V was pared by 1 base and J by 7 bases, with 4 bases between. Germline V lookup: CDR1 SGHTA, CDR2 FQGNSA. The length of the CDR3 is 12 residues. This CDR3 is CASSLVGGELFF. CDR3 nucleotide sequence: TGTGCCAGCAGCTTAGTGGGCGGGGAGCTGTTTTTT.

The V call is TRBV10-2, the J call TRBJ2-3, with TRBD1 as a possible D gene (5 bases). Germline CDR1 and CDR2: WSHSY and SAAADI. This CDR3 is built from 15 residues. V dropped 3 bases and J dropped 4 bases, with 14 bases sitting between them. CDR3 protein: CASSDQGYLADTQYF. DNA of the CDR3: TGCGCCAGCAGTGATCAGGGATATTTGGCAGATACGCAGTATTTT.

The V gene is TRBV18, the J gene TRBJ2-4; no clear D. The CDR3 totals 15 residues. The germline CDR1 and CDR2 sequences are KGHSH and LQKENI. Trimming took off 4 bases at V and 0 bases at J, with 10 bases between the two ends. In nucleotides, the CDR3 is TGTGCCAGCTCACAGTACAATTTAGCCAAAAACATTCAGTACTTC. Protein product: CASSQYNLAKNIQYF.

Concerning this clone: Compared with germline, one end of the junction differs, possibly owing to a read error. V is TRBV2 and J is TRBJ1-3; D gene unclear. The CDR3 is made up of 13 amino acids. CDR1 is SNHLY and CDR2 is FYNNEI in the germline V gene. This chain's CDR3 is CASREDAGNTIYF. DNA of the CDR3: TGTGCCAGCAGAGAAGATGCTGGAAACACCATATATTTT.

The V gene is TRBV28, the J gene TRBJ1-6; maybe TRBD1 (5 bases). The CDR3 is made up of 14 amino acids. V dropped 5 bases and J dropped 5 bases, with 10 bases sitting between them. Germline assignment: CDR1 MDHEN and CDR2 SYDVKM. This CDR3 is CASSLQGNNSPLHF. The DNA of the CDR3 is TGTGCCAGCAGTCTGCAGGGAAATAATTCACCCCTCCACTTT.

This chain's CDR3 is CASSLGGTSGYEQYF. The DNA of the CDR3 is TGTGCCAGCAGCTTAGGTGGCACTAGCGGGTACGAGCAGTACTTC. The chain uses TRBV11-3 and TRBJ2-7; 9 bases map to TRBD2. This CDR3 spans 15 amino acids. With V trimmed by 1 base and J by 4 bases, 5 bases remained unmatched. Germline V CDR1 and CDR2: SGHNT, YENEEA.

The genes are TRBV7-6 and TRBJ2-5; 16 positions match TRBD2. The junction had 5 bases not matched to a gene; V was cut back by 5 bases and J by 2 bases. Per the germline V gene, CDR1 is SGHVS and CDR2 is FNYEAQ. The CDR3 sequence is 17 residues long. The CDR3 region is CASSAGLAGGNQETQYF. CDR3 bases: TGTGCCAGCAGCGCGGGACTAGCGGGAGGGAATCAAGAGACCCAGTACTTC. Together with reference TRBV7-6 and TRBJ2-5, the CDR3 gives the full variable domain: GAGVSQSPRYKVTKRGQDVALRCDPISGHVSLYWYRQALGQGPEFLTYFNYEAQQDKSGLPNDRFSAERPEGSISTLTIQRTEQRDSAMYRCASSAGLAGGNQETQYFGPGTRLLVL.

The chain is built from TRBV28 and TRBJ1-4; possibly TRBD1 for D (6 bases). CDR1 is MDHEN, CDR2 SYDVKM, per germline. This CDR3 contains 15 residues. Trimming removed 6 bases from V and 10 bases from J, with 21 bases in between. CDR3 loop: CASSLQGLGGGKLFF. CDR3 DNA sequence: TGTGCCAGCAGCTTACAGGGCCTAGGGGGGGGAAAACTGTTTTTT.

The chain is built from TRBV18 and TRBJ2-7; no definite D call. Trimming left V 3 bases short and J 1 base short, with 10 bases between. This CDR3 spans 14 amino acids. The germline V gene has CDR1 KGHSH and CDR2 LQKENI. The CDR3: CASSPGINSYEQYF. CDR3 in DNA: TGTGCCAGCTCACCGGGGATAAATTCCTACGAGCAGTACTTC.

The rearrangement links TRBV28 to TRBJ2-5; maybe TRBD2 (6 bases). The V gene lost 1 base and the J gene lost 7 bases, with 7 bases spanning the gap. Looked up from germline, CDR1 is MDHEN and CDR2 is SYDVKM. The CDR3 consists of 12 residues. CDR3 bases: TGTGCCAGCAGTTTATCGCGGGGGACCCAGTACTTC. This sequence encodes CASSLSRGTQYF.

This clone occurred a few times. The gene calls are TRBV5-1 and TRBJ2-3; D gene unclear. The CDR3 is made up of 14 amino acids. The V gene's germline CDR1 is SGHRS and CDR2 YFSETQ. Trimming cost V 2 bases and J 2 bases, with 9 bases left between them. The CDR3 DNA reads TGCGCCAGCAGCTTCGCCGACCTCACAGATACGCAGTATTTT. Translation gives CASSFADLTDTQYF.

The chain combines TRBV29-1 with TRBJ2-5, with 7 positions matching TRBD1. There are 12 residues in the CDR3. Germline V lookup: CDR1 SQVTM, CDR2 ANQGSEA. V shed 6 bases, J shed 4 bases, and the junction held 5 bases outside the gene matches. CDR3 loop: CSVHRDRETQYF. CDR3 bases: TGCAGCGTCCACCGGGACAGAGAGACCCAGTACTTC.

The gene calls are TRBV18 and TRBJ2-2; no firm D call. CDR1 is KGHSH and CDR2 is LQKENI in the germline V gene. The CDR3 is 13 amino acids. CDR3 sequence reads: CVARSHVTGELFF. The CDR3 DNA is TGTGTCGCCAGGTCGCACGTCACCGGGGAGCTGTTTTTT.